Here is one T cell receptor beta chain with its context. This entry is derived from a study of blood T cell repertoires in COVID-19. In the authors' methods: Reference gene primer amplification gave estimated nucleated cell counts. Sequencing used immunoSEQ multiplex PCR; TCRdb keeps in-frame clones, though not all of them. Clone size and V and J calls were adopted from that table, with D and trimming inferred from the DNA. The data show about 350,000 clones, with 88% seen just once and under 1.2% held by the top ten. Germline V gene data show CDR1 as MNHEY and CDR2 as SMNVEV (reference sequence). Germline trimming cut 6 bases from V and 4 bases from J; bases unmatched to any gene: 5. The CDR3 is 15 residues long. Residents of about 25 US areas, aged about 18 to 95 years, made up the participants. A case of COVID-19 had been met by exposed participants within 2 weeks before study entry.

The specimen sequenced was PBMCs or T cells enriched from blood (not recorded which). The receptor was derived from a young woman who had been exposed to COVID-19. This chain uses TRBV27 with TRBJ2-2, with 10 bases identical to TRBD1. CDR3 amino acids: CASSRTGGGTGELFF. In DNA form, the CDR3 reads TGTGCCAGCAGCAGGACAGGGGGAGGCACCGGGGAGCTGTTTTTT.